Following are 28 T cell receptor beta chains from one sample sequenced in a study of blood T cell repertoires in COVID-19. Produced via immunoSEQ multiplex PCR; TCRdb's table is partial and in-frame only. In the table there are around 130,000 clones, less than 90% of which are singletons. The sample was peripheral blood. These receptors came from a man in his fifties or sixties with acute or convalescent COVID-19.

The chain combines TRBV24-1 with TRBJ2-7, with 10 bases fitting TRBD1. Trimming cost V 3 bases and J 6 bases; bases outside gene matches: 13. Germline V gives CDR1 KGHDR, CDR2 SFDVKD. CDR3 size: 17 residues. CDR3 region: CATSDPADRGLGGEQYF. The CDR3, as DNA: TGTGCCACCAGTGATCCTGCCGACAGGGGGCTAGGAGGCGAGCAGTACTTC.

The V and J genes are TRBV6-5 and TRBJ1-2; 7 bases align to TRBD1. With 6 bases clipped from V and 4 bases from J, the junction kept 5 bases outside the gene matches. The germline gives CDR1 MNHEY, CDR2 SVGAGI. The CDR3 has 13 residues. The CDR3 loop is CASRDGQVYGYTF. CDR3 coding DNA: TGTGCCAGCAGGGACGGACAGGTCTATGGCTACACCTTC.

V and J are TRBV5-1 and TRBJ2-5, with TRBD2 matching 13 bases. Per the germline V gene, CDR1 is SGHRS and CDR2 is YFSETQ. The ends lost 4 bases at V and 0 bases at J; junction bases unmatched: 6. CDR3 length: 17 amino acids. CDR3 region: CASSLGLAGINQETQYF. For the CDR3, the DNA is TGCGCCAGCAGCCTGGGACTAGCGGGAATAAACCAAGAGACCCAGTACTTC. The full variable domain, with the rest looked up from reference TRBV5-1 and TRBJ2-5, is KAGVTQTPRYLIKTRGQQVTLSCSPISGHRSVSWYQQTPGQGLQFLFEYFSETQRNKGNFPGRFSGRQFSNSRSEMNVSTLELGDSALYLCASSLGLAGINQETQYFGPGTRLLVL.

The V gene is TRBV3-1 (or the pseudogene TRBV3-2), the J gene TRBJ2-2; TRBD1 aligns across 9 bases. Trimming took 7 bases from V and 6 from J; bases not matched to a gene: 6. Germline loops: CDR1 LGHDT, CDR2 YNNKEL (reference sequence). This CDR3 is built from 14 residues. DNA for the CDR3: TGTGCCAGCACCTGGACAGGGGCTCCCGGGGAGCTGTTTTTT. Its translation is CASTWTGAPGELFF.

The chain recombines TRBV7-2 with TRBJ1-2; 7 bases are a match to TRBD1. Per the germline V gene, CDR1 is SGHTA and CDR2 is FQGNSA. Trimming removed 1 base from V and 3 bases from J; junction bases left unmatched: 5. This CDR3 comprises 15 residues. CDR3: CASSLGRDSYYGYTF. The CDR3 DNA reads TGTGCCAGCAGCTTAGGAAGGGACAGCTACTATGGCTACACCTTC.

The V gene is TRBV2, the J gene TRBJ1-2; D possibly corresponds to TRBD1 (5 bases). The length of the CDR3 is 15 residues. Germline V lookup: CDR1 SNHLY, CDR2 FYNNEI. With 4 bases removed from V and 3 bases from J, the gap between germline ends came to 15 bases. This CDR3 reads CASSAPTVSDYGYTF. The CDR3 DNA is TGTGCCAGCAGTGCACCGACAGTTTCCGACTATGGCTACACCTTC.

V and J are TRBV29-1 and TRBJ2-1; 8 nucleotides agree with TRBD1. Germline CDR1 reads SQVTM; CDR2 reads ANQGSEA. The CDR3 has 13 residues. V lost 7 bases and J lost 5; bases outside the gene matches: 7. The CDR3 loop is CSARTGTNNEQFF. The CDR3 region has the DNA TGCAGCGCGCGGACAGGGACCAACAATGAGCAGTTCTTC.

This sequence joins TRBV7-9 and TRBJ1-6; 9 bases are a match to TRBD1. The CDR3 totals 13 residues. After removal of 8 bases from V and 6 bases from J, the junction contained 2 bases not matched to a gene. Germline-derived CDR1 and CDR2 are SEHNR and FQNEAQ (reference sequence). CDR3 DNA sequence: TGTGCCAGCGGGGACAGGGTTAATTCACCCCTCCACTTT. This encodes CASGDRVNSPLHF.

This rearrangement joins TRBV5-1 to TRBJ1-6; no definite D call. Trimming stripped 0 bases from V and 0 bases from J, with 10 bases between. Per germline, CDR1 SGHRS and CDR2 YFSETQ. The CDR3 length is 17 residues. Written as DNA, the CDR3 is TGCGCCAGCAGCTTGGGGGCTCAGAGCTCCTATAATTCACCCCTCCACTTT. It yields the protein CASSLGAQSSYNSPLHF.

The chain is built from TRBV14 and TRBJ1-5; 9 bases map to TRBD1. This CDR3 is 21 amino acids long. V gave up 5 bases and J gave up 2 bases; unmatched junction bases: 22. Germline CDR1 SGHDN, CDR2 FVKESK. In nucleotides, the CDR3 is TGTGCCAGCAGCTCAACAAGCCCGGGACAGGGTGAATGGTGGGGCAATCAGCCCCAGCATTTT. Translating gives CASSSTSPGQGEWWGNQPQHF.

The rearrangement links TRBV7-3 to TRBJ2-5; tentatively, D is TRBD2 (6 bases). Germline lookup yields CDR1 SGHTA and CDR2 FQGTGA. V was pared by 1 base and J by 5 bases, with 17 bases between. CDR3 size: 16 residues. Here the CDR3 DNA reads TGTGCCAGCAGCTTAAATGCTGGCGGGGCCGCGGAGACCCAGTACTTC. Residues: CASSLNAGGAAETQYF.

The rearrangement links TRBV29-1 to TRBJ2-5; TRBD2 is a possible D gene (6 bases). The CDR3 extends over 15 amino acids. CDR1 and CDR2 from the germline V gene are SQVTM and ANQGSEA. V lost 5 bases and J 4 bases, leaving 20 bases between the germline ends. CDR3: CSVRRTGAHGETQYF. CDR3 bases: TGCAGCGTTAGAAGGACGGGAGCCCACGGAGAGACCCAGTACTTC.

This chain links TRBV29-1 with TRBJ1-2, with D possibly matching TRBD1 (5 bases). Germline CDR1 reads SQVTM; CDR2 reads ANQGSEA. V lost 6 bases to trimming and J lost 8 bases, with 19 bases between them. The CDR3 has 13 amino acids. The chain's CDR3 is CSVEPGLLNGYTF. The DNA for the CDR3 is TGCAGCGTCGAACCGGGACTCCTCAACGGCTACACCTTC.

The chain recombines TRBV29-1 with TRBJ1-4; TRBD1 is a possible D gene (5 bases). Trimming cost V 4 bases and J 5 bases, with 14 bases left between them. The V gene's germline CDR1 is SQVTM and CDR2 ANQGSEA. The CDR3 covers 14 residues. CDR3 nucleotide sequence: TGCAGCGTTGGGCGCCAGGGTTTGAATGAAAAACTGTTTTTT. It specifies CSVGRQGLNEKLFF.

The chain is built from TRBV19 and TRBJ1-4, with D maybe TRBD1 (5 bases). CDR1 LNHDA and CDR2 SQIVND come from the germline V gene (reference sequence). V dropped 6 bases and J dropped 11 bases, with 10 bases sitting between them. The CDR3 covers 11 residues. The CDR3 reads CASSQGGKLFF. The CDR3 DNA sequence: TGTGCCAGTAGCCAGGGAGGGAAACTGTTTTTT.

The DNA of the CDR3 is TGTGCCTCTTCTAGGGGGGGCGACAATCAGCCCCAGCATTTT. Translated, it gives CASSRGGDNQPQHF. This sequence joins TRBV10-3 and TRBJ1-5; weak D call: TRBD1 (6 bases). Trimming pared 11 bases from V and 3 bases from J, leaving 17 bases between. The CDR3 covers 14 residues. The germline gives CDR1 ENHRY, CDR2 SYGVKD.

The CDR3 sequence: CASGPPGQFGNEKLFF. As DNA, the CDR3 is TGTGCTAGTGGTCCACCCGGACAGTTTGGGAATGAAAAACTGTTTTTT. The genes are TRBV12-5 and TRBJ1-4, with a tentative D call TRBD1 (6 bases). The CDR3 totals 16 residues. V lost 5 bases, J lost 5 bases, and 18 bases lay in between. Looked up from germline, CDR1 is LGHNT and CDR2 is FRNRAP.

This chain links TRBV5-4 with TRBJ2-1, with 12 bases fitting TRBD2. The V gene end was trimmed by 4 bases and the J gene end by 6 bases; junction bases not matched to a gene: 8. The CDR3 covers 16 residues. Germline V lookup: CDR1 SGHNT, CDR2 YYREEE (reference sequence). The CDR3 loop reads CASSRPLAGGINEQFF. The CDR3, as DNA: TGTGCCAGCAGCCGGCCCCTAGCGGGGGGGATCAATGAGCAGTTCTTC.

The chain links TRBV5-1 to TRBJ2-2; 8 bases map to TRBD1. CDR1 and CDR2 from the germline V gene are SGHRS and YFSETQ. Unmatched junction bases numbered 5, after V lost 2 bases and J lost 5 bases. The CDR3 length is 15 residues. The CDR3 is CASSFDRGDTGELFF. The CDR3, as DNA: TGCGCCAGCAGCTTCGACAGGGGAGATACCGGGGAGCTGTTTTTT.

The V gene is TRBV29-1, the J gene TRBJ2-1; 14 bases match TRBD2. CDR1 and CDR2 (germline): SQVTM, ANQGSEA. V trimming: 6 bases; J trimming: 2 bases; junction bases outside the gene matches: 15. The CDR3 length is 19 residues. CDR3 nucleotides: TGCAGCGTCGGACGGGTAGGGACTAGCGGGAGAGTAACCTACAATGAGCAGTTCTTC. Translated: CSVGRVGTSGRVTYNEQFF.

This rearrangement joins TRBV6-5 to TRBJ1-1; D unclear. From germline, CDR1 is MNHEY and CDR2 SVGAGI. CDR3 length: 12 residues. V was trimmed by 8 bases and J by 1 base, leaving 8 bases between them. CDR3 protein: CASGRGNTEAFF. As DNA, the CDR3 is TGTGCCAGCGGGCGGGGGAACACTGAAGCTTTCTTT.

The J gene is TRBJ1-3, the V gene TRBV5-1; D might be TRBD1 (5 bases). V lost 4 bases, J lost 0 bases, and 14 bases lay in between. CDR3 length: 16 amino acids. Looked up from germline, CDR1 is SGHRS and CDR2 is YFSETQ. Written as DNA, the CDR3 is TGCGCCAGCAGCGTACAGACAGCAGACTCTGGAAACACCATATATTTT. Translation: CASSVQTADSGNTIYF.

The chain recombines TRBV24-1 with TRBJ2-5; a possible D gene is TRBD2 (5 bases). This CDR3 is 15 amino acids long. Trimming removed 1 base from V and 4 bases from J, with 12 bases in between. Germline CDR1 and CDR2: KGHDR and SFDVKD. The CDR3 DNA is TGTGCCACCAGTGATTTTCGGGAAAGTGGAGAGACCCAGTACTTC. Translating it yields CATSDFRESGETQYF.

This clone was found once. The J gene is TRBJ1-3, the V gene TRBV18, with D unclear. From germline, CDR1 is KGHSH and CDR2 LQKENI. This CDR3 spans 15 amino acids. V dropped 3 bases and J dropped 5 bases, with 14 bases sitting between them. The CDR3 region is CASSPAGGRRNTIYF. The DNA of the CDR3 is TGTGCCAGCTCACCCGCGGGCGGCAGGAGAAACACCATATATTTT.

The chain carries TRBV6-6 and TRBJ1-6; TRBD1 agrees at 11 bases. Germline assignment: CDR1 MNHNY and CDR2 SVGAGI (reference sequence). With V trimmed by 5 bases and J by 6 bases, 3 bases remained unmatched. The CDR3 is made up of 15 amino acids. This CDR3 reads CASSLGTGGNSPLHF. The CDR3 nucleotides read TGTGCCAGCAGTCTCGGGACAGGGGGTAATTCACCCCTCCACTTT.

The chain recombines TRBV7-9 with TRBJ2-5, with 7 nucleotides matching TRBD1. V lost 5 bases and J lost 3; bases outside the gene matches: 18. The CDR3 runs 18 residues. CDR1 and CDR2 from the germline V gene are SEHNR and FQNEAQ (reference sequence). CDR3 bases: TGTGCCAGCAGCCCCCCGACGAAGGACAGGTTTAGGGAAGAGACCCAGTACTTC. Its protein product is CASSPPTKDRFREETQYF.

This chain uses TRBV5-1 with TRBJ1-3, with D possibly being TRBD1 (5 bases). Germline lookup yields CDR1 SGHRS and CDR2 YFSETQ. The CDR3 extends over 15 amino acids. Trimming pared 4 bases from V and 4 bases from J, leaving 15 bases between. In nucleotides, the CDR3 is TGCGCCAGCAGCCAGGGACCCGGGGGAGGAAACACCATATATTTT. It codes for CASSQGPGGGNTIYF.

This chain uses TRBV5-1 with TRBJ1-3, with D unclear. V was pared by 0 bases and J by 0 bases, with 7 bases between. In germline, CDR1 is SGHRS, CDR2 YFSETQ. CDR3 length: 15 residues. CDR3 coding DNA: TGCGCCAGCAGCTTGGGACTGAACTCTGGAAACACCATATATTTT. Amino acids: CASSLGLNSGNTIYF.